This TCR beta chain originates from a study of blood T cells in healthy people across ages. The CDR3 totals 19 residues. Germline-derived CDR1 and CDR2 are LGHNA and YSLEER. V was clipped by 0 bases and J by 5 bases; unmatched bases: 18. Points on this clonotype: Its target is unknown.

Findings and caveats of the study: A roughly linear age-dependent decrease characterized TCR beta diversity per million T cells.

A sample-barcoded 5' primer and a J-beta primer mix were used in a second PCR of roughly 6 to 12 cycles. One entry per CDR3 protein, called by TCRdb with MiXCR from the 5' RACE reads. The table records some 1,000,000 distinct CDR3 sequences, under 30% of them present only once. In addition, the sample was reused for a study of T cells of mothers and their children. That study adds: Persistent microchimeric T cell clones were sought, and none were detected.

This TCR was sampled from a girl aged 2-10 years in good health. This chain uses TRBV4-3 with TRBJ2-5; 7 bases line up with TRBD2. The sample taken for sequencing was blood. In nucleotides, the CDR3 is TGCGCCAGCAGCCAAGAGGAGTTGCGGGGGTCCCCTGGGGAGGAGACCCAGTACTTC. Protein: CASSQEELRGSPGEETQYF.